This TCR beta chain was obtained from a study of control samples from healthy donors and cancer patients. The ends were cut back, 8 bases at V and 0 bases at J, with 10 bases in the middle. The germline CDR1 and CDR2 sequences are MNHEY and SVGAGI. The CDR3 sequence is 13 residues long. Sequenced by immunoSEQ multiplex PCR; TCRdb stores in-frame clones only, minus some. The sample lists about 89,000 clones; about 85% were seen once. Sample: blood. J is TRBJ1-2 and V is TRBV6-5; D uncertain. The clonotype was recovered from a woman aged 40 to 49 in good health. In nucleotides, the CDR3 is TGTGCCAGCTTGCGGGAGACTAACTATGGCTACACCTTC. Translation gives CASLRETNYGYTF.